This TCR beta chain stems from a study of spatial heterogeneity in lung cancer (dated by TCRdb to between 2018 and 2021). For context, the study as a whole: Beta-chain transcripts were consistently detected in greater numbers than alpha-chain transcripts, which likely reflects a higher abundance of beta-chain transcripts. In the raw uncorrected reads, each unique combination of TCR and UMI appeared more than ten times on average. In non-small cell lung cancer, the study quantitatively compared TCR alpha and beta repertoires across several tumor regions, matched nontumor lung, and blood. Nonsynonymous mutation counts, determined by whole-exome sequencing of tumor tissue, were related to features of the TCR repertoire. Both alpha and beta chains were TCR-sequenced in 220 or so tumor regions, under 85 matched nontumor lung samples and around 50 PBMC samples obtained at surgery.

CDR1 and CDR2, per the germline V gene (reference sequence), are LNHNV and YYDKDF. From cysteine to phenylalanine, the CDR3 is 14 amino acids long. Of all the DNA, just the CDR3 is kept, 42 bases in frame from base 1. V and J lose 5 bases and 4 bases, and a span of 12 bases separates them. Preparation of the library involved 5' RACE. Sequencer: NextSeq 500. To allow correction of PCR and sequencing errors, the TCR library protocol tagged every TCR cDNA molecule with a unique molecular identifier. The original pipeline was this. Decombinator tools were used for TCR identification, UMI-based error correction and CDR3 extraction. Expanded TCRs were defined as those above a frequency of 2 per 1,000, corresponding to the top 1% of the tumor frequency distribution. Renyi diversity was calculated using the R vegan package after each repertoire was subsampled 100 times to 5,000 TCRs. CDR3 similarity networks were built from amino acid triplet string-kernel similarity, connecting CDR3s with pairwise similarity above 0.82. The public reads were quality trimmed at Q25 with fastp and then assembled into clones with MiXCR by TCRdb, keeping productive beta chains. Rows with one shared CDR3 protein collapse into an entry with the most common genes and DNA. It is TCRdb's table, rather than the study itself, that gives the V and J calls and clone size. This sample is represented by 65,000 to 85,000 distinct CDR3 sequences; approximately 18% of them were singletons. The ten largest clones take up 5% to 7.5% of the sample.

Overall study results and their limits: Ubiquitous expanded tumor TCRs showed up in blood more often at tumor resection than at routine follow-up. Additional single-cell paired TCR alpha and beta sequencing was considered necessary to confirm, at a functional level, the hypothesis that regional TCRs recognize regional mutations.

Explained via the paper, the time point label denotes: sample taken at primary tumor resection. Without any cell sorting, TCR sequencing was performed on whole RNA extracted either from tumor and nontumor lung tissue or from cryopreserved PBMC samples. Samples were obtained from 72 patients with early-stage, untreated non-small cell lung cancer from the lung TRACERx cohort. Only patients for whom sufficient RNA was available from at least two tumor regions were selected for TCR sequencing. This clonotype was recorded a few times. Its antigen is currently not known. No base qualities exist here, and no much larger clone lies one base off it.

Specimen: PBMCs, collected at surgery. This TCR came from a male donor with early-stage non-small cell lung cancer. The sequence is built from TRBV15 and TRBJ1-5; possibly the D gene is TRBD1, per 5 matching bases. The CDR3 corresponds to CATSLEKGNQPQHF. At the DNA level, the sequence is TGTGCCACCAGCCTTGAAAAGGGGAATCAGCCCCAGCATTTT.